The subject of this entry is one T cell receptor (beta chain). Individual cDNA molecules carried attached unique molecular identifiers. MiXCR, run by TCRdb on the 5' RACE reads, gives a single entry per CDR3 protein. Of around 33,000 distinct CDR3 sequences in the sample, approximately 6% are singletons; the top ten hold 7% to 9.5%. The sample belongs to a study of early T cells in non-severe SARS-CoV-2 infection. In the study overall: Bulk RNA from unsorted whole blood was sequenced; chains were unpaired.

The germline V gene encodes CDR1 LGHNA and CDR2 YNFKEQ. V lost 2 bases to trimming and J lost 4 bases; unmatched junction nucleotides: 4. This CDR3 contains 15 residues. Sequencing was performed on whole blood. The genes are TRBV4-2 and TRBJ1-3; 8 nucleotides line up with TRBD1. The TCR comes from an adult who was a healthcare worker with PCR-confirmed SARS-CoV-2 infection or an uninfected control (not recorded which). CDR3 amino acids: CASSQPRTGGNTIYF. The CDR3 DNA reads TGTGCCAGCAGCCAACCCCGGACAGGGGGAAACACCATATATTTT.